Presented here are 13 T cell receptor beta chains from one specimen sequenced in a study of shared clonotypes between healthy human individuals. The protocol was immunoSEQ multiplex PCR, while the TCRdb copy is restricted to in-frame clones and leaves out a portion. The data show roughly 2.1 million clones, with 85% to 95% seen just once and under 2% held by the top ten. Naive CD8 isolation took CD45RO-negative cells positively selected for CCR7 and excluded terminally differentiated effector memory CD45RA+ cells. The sample consisted of naive CD8+ T cells from PBMCs. These receptors were taken from a man younger than 35 in good health. Some clones in this sample may be carry-over from other donors' samples.

This chain connects TRBV7-9 to TRBJ2-5; 7 nucleotides agree with TRBD1. The germline gives CDR1 SEHNR, CDR2 FQNEAQ (reference sequence). Trimming at V came to 5 bases and at J to 5 bases, leaving 14 bases not matched to a gene. This CDR3 has 16 amino acids. For the CDR3, the DNA is TGTGCCAGCAGCCCAAGACAGGGAAAGGGTCGGGAGACCCAGTACTTC. Translation: CASSPRQGKGRETQYF.

V is TRBV19 and J is TRBJ2-7; 8 bases agree with TRBD1. CDR1 and CDR2 (germline): LNHDA, SQIVND (reference sequence). The J segment lost 2 bases and the V segment lost 3 bases, leaving 3 bases of the junction unmatched. This CDR3 has 14 amino acids. In DNA form, the CDR3 reads TGTGCCAGTAGTATGGCGGACAGGGCCTACGAGCAGTACTTC. Amino acids: CASSMADRAYEQYF.

Concerning this clone itself: This sample also contains other DNA sequences that code for the same CDR3. The J gene is TRBJ1-2, the V gene TRBV5-4; a weak D match, TRBD1 (5 bases). CDR3 length: 14 residues. Trimming stripped 3 bases from V and 4 bases from J, with 13 bases between. The germline V gene encodes CDR1 SGHNT and CDR2 YYREEE (reference sequence). Here the CDR3 DNA reads TGTGCCAGCAGCTCCGGGACGGGACCCTATGGCTACACCTTC. Protein sequence: CASSSGTGPYGYTF.

Comments on this clone: Other nucleotide sequences in the sample specify the same CDR3. The gene calls are TRBV11-2 and TRBJ2-3; D might be TRBD1 or TRBD2, each matching 5 bases. The germline gives CDR1 SGHAT, CDR2 FQNNGV. The CDR3 covers 15 residues. V lost 6 bases, J lost 0 bases, and 13 bases lay in between. In DNA form, the CDR3 reads TGTGCCAGCAGTCCCGGGGCGGCTAGCACAGATACGCAGTATTTT. This sequence encodes CASSPGAASTDTQYF. The whole variable domain, filled in from reference TRBV11-2 and TRBJ2-3, reads EAGVAQSPRYKIIEKRQSVAFWCNPISGHATLYWYQQILGQGPKLLIQFQNNGVVDDSQLPKDRFSAERLKGVDSTLKIQPAKLEDSAVYLCASSPGAASTDTQYFGPGTRLTVL.

As concerns this clone: The sample contains more than one DNA sequence encoding this CDR3. The chain is built from TRBV9 and TRBJ2-7; D uncertain. The germline gives CDR1 SGDLS, CDR2 YYNGEE. The ends were cut back, 2 bases at V and 0 bases at J, with 6 bases in the middle. This CDR3 region has 13 residues. CDR3 nucleotide sequence: TGTGCCAGCAGCGTCTCAGTCTCCTACGAGCAGTACTTC. This encodes CASSVSVSYEQYF. Full variable domain (missing parts from reference TRBV9 and TRBJ2-7): DSGVTQTPKHLITATGQRVTLRCSPRSGDLSVYWYQQSLDQGLQFLIQYYNGEERAKGNILERFSAQQFPDLHSELNLSSLELGDSALYFCASSVSVSYEQYFGPGTRLTVT.

This sequence joins TRBV28 and TRBJ1-2; D might be TRBD1 (6 bases). CDR1 and CDR2 (germline): MDHEN, SYDVKM. The CDR3 covers 13 residues. V was trimmed by 5 bases and J by 8 bases, leaving 15 bases between them. DNA for the CDR3: TGTGCCAGCAGTGTACCCAGCGGGGGCGGCTACACCTTC. It translates to CASSVPSGGGYTF.

The genes are TRBV28 and TRBJ1-1; 7 bases are shared with TRBD1. Trimming removed 5 bases from V and 4 bases from J; junction bases left unmatched: 7. The CDR3 length is 14 residues. The germline gives CDR1 MDHEN, CDR2 SYDVKM. Written as DNA, the CDR3 is TGTGCCAGCAGTCGACAGGGAAGGGCCACTGAAGCTTTCTTT. Translating gives CASSRQGRATEAFF.

This chain links TRBV5-1 with TRBJ2-1; 7 bases are shared with TRBD2. This CDR3 region has 16 residues. Germline V gene sequence: CDR1 SGHRS, CDR2 YFSETQ. Germline trimming cut 1 base from V and 2 bases from J; bases unmatched to any gene: 6. CDR3 nucleotides: TGCGCCAGCAGCTTGCCCAGCGGGACGGCCTACAATGAGCAGTTCTTC. It translates to CASSLPSGTAYNEQFF. Full variable domain (rest looked up from reference TRBV5-1 and TRBJ2-1): KAGVTQTPRYLIKTRGQQVTLSCSPISGHRSVSWYQQTPGQGLQFLFEYFSETQRNKGNFPGRFSGRQFSNSRSEMNVSTLELGDSALYLCASSLPSGTAYNEQFFGPGTRLTVL.

V usage is TRBV5-4 and J usage is TRBJ1-1; D uncertain. V was clipped by 0 bases and J by 1 base, with 7 bases between them. The CDR3 is made up of 14 amino acids. Germline CDR1 reads SGHNT; CDR2 reads YYREEE (reference sequence). CDR3 nucleotides: TGTGCCAGCAGCTTGGGGAGTTCGAACACTGAAGCTTTCTTT. Its protein product is CASSLGSSNTEAFF.

This CDR3 reads CASTKGLAGVGRTDTQYF. The CDR3 DNA reads as TGTGCCAGCACAAAAGGACTAGCGGGAGTGGGTCGCACAGATACGCAGTATTTT. This chain connects TRBV4-2 to TRBJ2-3; 13 nucleotides match TRBD2. V trimming: 7 bases; J trimming: 1 base; junction bases outside the gene matches: 11. The CDR3 has 18 residues. Per germline, CDR1 LGHNA and CDR2 YNFKEQ.

The rearrangement links TRBV9 to TRBJ1-2; 8 nucleotides match TRBD1. Germline V lookup: CDR1 SGDLS, CDR2 YYNGEE. CDR3 size: 13 residues. V lost 0 bases to trimming and J lost 8 bases; unmatched junction nucleotides: 3. Written as DNA, the CDR3 is TGTGCCAGCAGCGTAGGGGACAGGCTCGGCTACACCTTC. Its translation: CASSVGDRLGYTF.

The V gene is TRBV7-9, the J gene TRBJ2-2; TRBD2 is a possible D gene (6 bases). Trimming stripped 4 bases from V and 6 bases from J, with 9 bases between. Germline V gives CDR1 SEHNR, CDR2 FQNEAQ (reference sequence). The CDR3 is made up of 13 amino acids. The CDR3 spells CASSWRVPGELFF. The DNA for the CDR3 is TGTGCCAGCAGCTGGAGGGTGCCCGGGGAGCTGTTTTTT.

This clone was counted between two and nine times. This chain links TRBV5-1 with TRBJ1-5, with a weak D call TRBD1 (6 bases). The CDR3 contains 15 residues. Germline values: CDR1 SGHRS, CDR2 YFSETQ. Trimming cost V 0 bases and J 7 bases, with 14 bases left between them. CDR3 in DNA: TGCGCCAGCAGCTTGGATCAGGGGATTGGCCAGCCCCAGCATTTT. Translation: CASSLDQGIGQPQHF.